These 8 T cell receptor beta chains came from one sample sequenced in a study of blood T cell repertoires in COVID-19. Some clones are missing from TCRdb's copy, which holds only in-frame ones; the method was immunoSEQ multiplex PCR. The repertoire holds about 94,000 clones, with about 80% as singletons. The specimen was peripheral blood. All receptors derive from a human donor in a cohort sampled during active COVID-19.

This clone was seen a single time. This chain connects TRBV5-1 to TRBJ2-7; D gene ambiguous. There are 13 residues in the CDR3. Germline values: CDR1 SGHRS, CDR2 YFSETQ. V lost 2 bases and J 6 bases, leaving 12 bases between the germline ends. The CDR3 region has the DNA TGCGCCAGCAGCTTCAACCAAGCCCTCGAGCAGTACTTC. As protein: CASSFNQALEQYF. The entire variable domain, with the rest obtained from reference TRBV5-1 and TRBJ2-7, is as follows: KAGVTQTPRYLIKTRGQQVTLSCSPISGHRSVSWYQQTPGQGLQFLFEYFSETQRNKGNFPGRFSGRQFSNSRSEMNVSTLELGDSALYLCASSFNQALEQYFGPGTRLTVT.

This chain joins TRBV5-1 and TRBJ2-5, with TRBD1 identical over 7 bases. Trimming cost V 3 bases and J 3 bases; bases outside gene matches: 2. In germline, CDR1 is SGHRS, CDR2 YFSETQ. CDR3 length: 13 residues. The CDR3 sequence is CASSWDREETQYF. CDR3 DNA: TGCGCCAGCAGCTGGGACAGAGAAGAGACCCAGTACTTC.

This clone was counted a single time. V and J are TRBV10-3 and TRBJ2-7; maybe TRBD2 (6 bases). The V and J ends lost 3 bases and 5 bases respectively, with 11 bases between them. Per germline, CDR1 ENHRY and CDR2 SYGVKD. The CDR3 is made up of 13 amino acids. DNA for the CDR3: TGTGCCATCAGTGAATGGGGGGTAGACGAGCAGTACTTC. Translation: CAISEWGVDEQYF.

The CDR3 DNA sequence: TGTGCCGGGCGAGCAGCGGGGGACGGGGATGAGCAGTTCTTC. As protein: CAGRAAGDGDEQFF. The chain is built from TRBV5-4 and TRBJ2-1; 8 bases align to TRBD2. The CDR3 is made up of 14 amino acids. Germline CDR1 is SGHNT and CDR2 is YYREEE (reference sequence). The V segment lost 10 bases and the J segment 8 bases; nucleotides outside the gene matches: 14.

The J gene is TRBJ1-5, the V gene TRBV3-1 (or the pseudogene TRBV3-2), with D possibly matching TRBD1 (5 bases). Deletions cut 2 bases from V and 7 bases from J, with 6 bases between. The CDR3 has 12 amino acids. Germline lookup yields CDR1 LGHDT and CDR2 YNNKEL (reference sequence). The CDR3 region is CASSQQGQPQHF. The CDR3 DNA follows: TGTGCCAGCAGCCAACAGGGACAGCCCCAGCATTTT.

V is TRBV24-1 and J is TRBJ2-7; D perhaps matches TRBD1 (5 bases). The CDR3 consists of 11 residues. CDR1 and CDR2 (germline): KGHDR, SFDVKD. V lost 4 bases and J lost 5, with 5 bases in between. Here the CDR3 DNA reads TGTGCCACCAGTGAAGGGGACGAGCAGTACTTC. Its translation is CATSEGDEQYF.

This clone turned up a few times. This chain uses TRBV6-5 with TRBJ1-1; D is ambiguous. The CDR3 runs to 14 residues. V lost 2 bases to trimming and J lost 1 base, with 8 bases between them. Germline CDR1 and CDR2: MNHEY and SVGAGI. CDR3 sequence reads: CASSYAGRNTEAFF. CDR3 coding DNA: TGTGCCAGCAGTTACGCGGGGAGGAACACTGAAGCTTTCTTT.

This chain links TRBV6-5 with TRBJ2-7, with a weak D call TRBD2 (6 bases). CDR1 and CDR2 (germline): MNHEY, SVGAGI. The CDR3 totals 14 residues. The V gene lost 7 bases and the J gene lost 0 bases, with 13 bases spanning the gap. The CDR3 nucleotides are TGTGCCAGCACCCCAGGAGGGTCCTCCTACGAGCAGTACTTC. Translated: CASTPGGSSYEQYF.